The 2 T cell receptor beta chains reported below all come from one sample, sequenced in a study of blood T cells in healthy people across ages. The use of a sample-barcoded 5' primer and a J-beta primer mix characterized a second PCR of roughly 6 to 11 cycles. TCRdb itself ran the 5' RACE reads through MiXCR, one entry per CDR3 protein. There are about 780,000 distinct CDR3 sequences in the sample; under 80% occur only once, and roughly 25% lies in the top ten. Sequenced input: blood. Every receptor here comes from a man aged 30 to 39 in good health.

The chain carries TRBV9 and TRBJ2-7, with D perhaps matching TRBD1 (6 bases). From germline, CDR1 is SGDLS and CDR2 YYNGEE. V was cut by 3 bases and J by 5 bases, with 18 bases left in between. The CDR3 contains 15 residues. CDR3 coding DNA: TGTGCCAGCAGCGGTGGGGGCACTGCTAGGAACGAGCAGTACTTC. Its translation: CASSGGGTARNEQYF.

The chain couples TRBV13 to TRBJ2-2; D gene unclear. V was pared by 0 bases and J by 7 bases, with 12 bases between. In germline, CDR1 is PRHDT, CDR2 FYEKMQ (reference sequence). The CDR3 contains 15 residues. The CDR3: CASSLGLIPDGELFF. CDR3 bases: TGTGCCAGCAGCTTAGGCCTAATTCCCGACGGGGAGCTGTTTTTT.